These T cell receptor beta chains were read from a single sample in a study of shared clonotypes between healthy human individuals. The data were produced by immunoSEQ multiplex PCR, yet TCRdb's version contains in-frame clones alone and is incomplete. The sample has about 2.1 million clones; about 93% are singletons. Material for sequencing was naive CD8+ T cells from PBMCs. These receptors came from a young man in good health. Some clones in this sample may be carry-over from other donors' samples. The CDR3 runs from the conserved cysteine through the conserved F or W. Fields, in order: D gene, V gene, clone size, J gene, CDR3 protein, CDR3 DNA. The D gene is left open where the match is weak. Part of the rows lack a size; the others show once, few, many or a class for expanded clones.

d_gene: TRBD1
v_gene: TRBV27
abundance: NA
j_gene: TRBJ2-2
CDR3aa: CASSLGQGATGELFF
CDR3nt: TGTGCCAGCAGTCTAGGACAGGGGGCTACCGGGGAGCTGTTTTTT

d_gene: NA
v_gene: TRBV11-2
abundance: NA
j_gene: TRBJ1-3
CDR3aa: CASSFRNKLNGNTIYF
CDR3nt: TGTGCCAGCAGTTTCCGAAACAAACTGAACGGAAACACCATATATTTT

d_gene: TRBD2
v_gene: TRBV7-9
abundance: NA
j_gene: TRBJ2-2
CDR3aa: CASSKKGLAGERELFF
CDR3nt: TGTGCCAGCAGCAAGAAAGGGCTAGCGGGAGAGAGGGAGCTGTTTTTT

d_gene: NA
v_gene: TRBV2
abundance: NA
j_gene: TRBJ2-7
CDR3aa: CASTRTPTYEQYF
CDR3nt: TGTGCCAGCACGAGGACACCGACCTACGAGCAGTACTTC

d_gene: NA
v_gene: TRBV30
abundance: NA
j_gene: TRBJ1-3
CDR3aa: CAWRTGPSGNTIYF
CDR3nt: TGTGCCTGGCGTACAGGTCCCTCTGGAAACACCATATATTTT

d_gene: TRBD1
v_gene: TRBV6-5
abundance: NA
j_gene: TRBJ1-2
CDR3aa: CASSYDSGGGDGYTF
CDR3nt: TGTGCCAGCAGTTACGACTCAGGGGGCGGGGATGGCTACACCTTC

d_gene: TRBD1
v_gene: TRBV11-2
abundance: NA
j_gene: TRBJ1-2
CDR3aa: CASSLGSGGGYGYTF
CDR3nt: TGTGCCAGCAGCTTAGGCTCAGGGGGCGGCTATGGCTACACCTTC

d_gene: NA
v_gene: TRBV7-9
abundance: NA
j_gene: TRBJ1-4
CDR3aa: CASSSQGSLGEKLFF
CDR3nt: TGTGCCAGCAGCTCCCAGGGCTCCTTGGGTGAAAAACTGTTTTTT

d_gene: NA
v_gene: TRBV14
abundance: NA
j_gene: TRBJ2-7
CDR3aa: CASSQDFWDGSYEQYF
CDR3nt: TGTGCCAGCAGCCAAGATTTTTGGGACGGATCCTACGAGCAGTACTTC

d_gene: TRBD1
v_gene: TRBV27
abundance: NA
j_gene: TRBJ1-5
CDR3aa: CASSLGGGGGFMNQPQHF
CDR3nt: TGTGCCAGCAGTTTGGGGGGAGGGGGCGGATTCATGAATCAGCCCCAGCATTTT

d_gene: TRBD2
v_gene: TRBV11-2
abundance: NA
j_gene: TRBJ2-3
CDR3aa: CASSDPSGPRPDTQYF
CDR3nt: TGTGCCAGCAGCGACCCTAGCGGGCCCCGTCCGGATACGCAGTATTTT

d_gene: TRBD1
v_gene: TRBV27
abundance: NA
j_gene: TRBJ2-5
CDR3aa: CASSLGDSQETQYF
CDR3nt: TGTGCCAGCAGTCTGGGGGACAGCCAAGAGACCCAGTACTTC

d_gene: TRBD1
v_gene: TRBV2
abundance: NA
j_gene: TRBJ1-2
CDR3aa: CASSGPSLPGQGDGANYGYTF
CDR3nt: TGTGCCAGCAGTGGCCCCTCCCTCCCGGGACAGGGGGACGGAGCTAACTATGGCTACACCTTC

d_gene: NA
v_gene: TRBV7-9
abundance: NA
j_gene: TRBJ2-4
CDR3aa: CASSPGDYIQYF
CDR3nt: TGTGCCAGCAGTCCAGGGGATTACATTCAGTACTTC

d_gene: TRBD2
v_gene: TRBV11-2
abundance: NA
j_gene: TRBJ2-1
CDR3aa: CASSLTASGRNEQFF
CDR3nt: TGTGCCAGCAGCCTAACAGCTAGCGGGAGAAATGAGCAGTTCTTC

d_gene: TRBD2
v_gene: TRBV15
abundance: NA
j_gene: TRBJ2-1
CDR3aa: CATSRVLAEAYNEQFF
CDR3nt: TGTGCCACCAGCAGGGTCCTAGCGGAGGCCTACAATGAGCAGTTCTTC

d_gene: TRBD1
v_gene: TRBV27
abundance: NA
j_gene: TRBJ1-3
CDR3aa: CASSTGTGITGNTIYF
CDR3nt: TGTGCCAGCAGTACCGGGACAGGGATCACTGGAAACACCATATATTTT

d_gene: NA
v_gene: TRBV7-9
abundance: NA
j_gene: TRBJ2-3
CDR3aa: CASSSRPTDTQYF
CDR3nt: TGTGCCAGCAGCTCCCGACCCACGGATACGCAGTATTTT

d_gene: NA
v_gene: TRBV4-2
abundance: NA
j_gene: TRBJ2-7
CDR3aa: CASSQDRGGNEQYF
CDR3nt: TGTGCCAGCAGCCAAGATCGGGGAGGCAACGAGCAGTACTTC

d_gene: TRBD1
v_gene: TRBV14
abundance: NA
j_gene: TRBJ1-1
CDR3aa: CASSPEAGQGFRRAFF
CDR3nt: TGTGCCAGCAGCCCCGAGGCGGGACAGGGGTTTCGTAGAGCTTTCTTT

d_gene: NA
v_gene: TRBV28
abundance: NA
j_gene: TRBJ1-1
CDR3aa: CASSPIFGANTEAFF
CDR3nt: TGTGCCAGCAGCCCCATTTTTGGCGCGAACACTGAAGCTTTCTTT

d_gene: TRBD1
v_gene: TRBV27
abundance: NA
j_gene: TRBJ1-5
CDR3aa: CASSRDRSQPQHF
CDR3nt: TGTGCCAGCAGCCGGGACAGAAGTCAGCCCCAGCATTTT

d_gene: NA
v_gene: TRBV30
abundance: NA
j_gene: TRBJ1-2
CDR3aa: CAWSELPSECTF
CDR3nt: TGTGCCTGGAGTGAACTGCCCAGCGAGTGCACCTTC

d_gene: NA
v_gene: TRBV2
abundance: NA
j_gene: TRBJ1-5
CDR3aa: CASASLGLTDQPQHF
CDR3nt: TGTGCCAGCGCCTCCCTAGGACTCACTGATCAGCCCCAGCATTTT

d_gene: NA
v_gene: TRBV27
abundance: NA
j_gene: TRBJ2-1
CDR3aa: CASSLNSGNEQFF
CDR3nt: TGTGCCAGCAGTCTTAACTCCGGCAATGAGCAGTTCTTC

d_gene: NA
v_gene: TRBV27
abundance: NA
j_gene: TRBJ2-1
CDR3aa: CASSPRTRGHNEQFF
CDR3nt: TGTGCCAGCAGTCCCAGAACACGGGGGCACAATGAGCAGTTCTTC

d_gene: TRBD1
v_gene: TRBV5-8
abundance: NA
j_gene: TRBJ2-7
CDR3aa: CASSTGQGASYEQYF
CDR3nt: TGTGCCAGCAGCACCGGACAGGGGGCGTCTTACGAGCAGTACTTC

d_gene: NA
v_gene: TRBV27
abundance: NA
j_gene: TRBJ2-7
CDR3aa: CASSFSGLREQYF
CDR3nt: TGTGCCAGCAGTTTCTCGGGACTCCGCGAGCAGTACTTC

d_gene: TRBD1
v_gene: TRBV7-9
abundance: NA
j_gene: TRBJ2-2
CDR3aa: CASSPTPTGGRGGELFF
CDR3nt: TGTGCCAGCAGCCCGACTCCGACAGGGGGCAGGGGCGGGGAGCTGTTTTTT

d_gene: TRBD1
v_gene: TRBV29-1
abundance: NA
j_gene: TRBJ1-2
CDR3aa: CSVLRDSGYTF
CDR3nt: TGCAGCGTCTTACGGGACAGTGGCTACACCTTC

d_gene: TRBD2
v_gene: TRBV6-5
abundance: NA
j_gene: TRBJ2-7
CDR3aa: CASSYSTSGTYEQYF
CDR3nt: TGTGCCAGCAGTTACTCTACTAGCGGGACCTACGAGCAGTACTTC

d_gene: TRBD1
v_gene: TRBV7-9
abundance: few
j_gene: TRBJ1-4
CDR3aa: CASSFRTGHEKLFF
CDR3nt: TGTGCCAGCAGCTTCAGGACAGGACATGAAAAACTGTTTTTT

d_gene: NA
v_gene: TRBV19
abundance: few
j_gene: TRBJ1-1
CDR3aa: CASSPLGSGTEAFF
CDR3nt: TGTGCCAGTAGTCCACTTGGGTCGGGCACTGAAGCTTTCTTT

d_gene: NA
v_gene: TRBV4-1
abundance: NA
j_gene: TRBJ2-1
CDR3aa: CASSPVVQVVSVSSYNEQFF
CDR3nt: TGCGCCAGCAGCCCCGTGGTACAAGTCGTTAGCGTTAGCTCCTACAATGAGCAGTTCTTC

d_gene: NA
v_gene: TRBV2
abundance: NA
j_gene: TRBJ1-1
CDR3aa: CASSEIGEAGLAEAFF
CDR3nt: TGTGCCAGCAGTGAAATAGGGGAGGCTGGGTTGGCTGAAGCTTTCTTT

d_gene: TRBD1
v_gene: TRBV5-1
abundance: NA
j_gene: TRBJ1-5
CDR3aa: CASSWGTGRNQPQHF
CDR3nt: TGCGCCAGCAGCTGGGGGACAGGACGCAATCAGCCCCAGCATTTT

d_gene: NA
v_gene: TRBV20-1
abundance: NA
j_gene: TRBJ1-1
CDR3aa: CSASLFGAFF
CDR3nt: TGCAGTGCTAGCTTATTTGGGGCTTTCTTT

d_gene: NA
v_gene: TRBV28
abundance: NA
j_gene: TRBJ1-1
CDR3aa: CASSFWEDTEAFF
CDR3nt: TGTGCCAGCAGTTTTTGGGAAGATACTGAAGCTTTCTTT

d_gene: NA
v_gene: TRBV7-6
abundance: once
j_gene: TRBJ2-5
CDR3aa: CASSNAEGNQETQYF
CDR3nt: TGTGCCAGCAGCAACGCGGAGGGAAACCAAGAGACCCAGTACTTC

d_gene: TRBD1
v_gene: TRBV11-2
abundance: NA
j_gene: TRBJ1-4
CDR3aa: CASSHLTGLNEKLFF
CDR3nt: TGTGCCAGCAGCCACTTGACAGGGCTTAATGAAAAACTGTTTTTT

d_gene: NA
v_gene: TRBV7-2
abundance: NA
j_gene: TRBJ1-1
CDR3aa: CASSLYGMNTEAFF
CDR3nt: TGTGCCAGCAGCTTATACGGTATGAACACTGAAGCTTTCTTT

d_gene: TRBD2
v_gene: TRBV9
abundance: once
j_gene: TRBJ2-1
CDR3aa: CASSPGLAADEQFF
CDR3nt: TGTGCCAGCAGCCCGGGACTAGCGGCGGATGAGCAGTTCTTC

d_gene: NA
v_gene: TRBV7-9
abundance: NA
j_gene: TRBJ2-4
CDR3aa: CASSLVSGNKNIQYF
CDR3nt: TGTGCCAGCAGCTTAGTGAGCGGAAACAAAAACATTCAGTACTTC

d_gene: NA
v_gene: TRBV14
abundance: NA
j_gene: TRBJ2-7
CDR3aa: CASSQVVGVPYEQYF
CDR3nt: TGTGCCAGCAGCCAAGTTGTAGGGGTACCCTACGAGCAGTACTTC

d_gene: NA
v_gene: TRBV12-5
abundance: NA
j_gene: TRBJ1-2
CDR3aa: CASGYDRRYGYTF
CDR3nt: TGTGCTAGTGGCTATGACAGGCGCTATGGCTACACCTTC